The TCR beta chain under discussion was sequenced for a study of tumor-infiltrating lymphocytes in oesophageal squamous cell carcinoma. The CDR3 sequence is 16 residues long. Unmatched junction bases numbered 14, after V lost 5 bases and J lost 8 bases. Germline V gives CDR1 SGHVS, CDR2 FNYEAQ. Each CDR3 protein gets one entry after TCRdb re-called the PCR reads with MiXCR. The sample has roughly 12,000 distinct CDR3 sequences; under 70% are singletons. The material sequenced was esophageal tumor tissue. This sequence was found in a female donor with esophageal squamous cell carcinoma. The V call is TRBV7-6, the J call TRBJ2-1; 8 positions match TRBD1. The CDR3 loop reads CASSPQGANIDYEQFF. DNA for the CDR3: TGTGCCAGCAGCCCGCAGGGGGCTAATATTGATTATGAGCAGTTCTTC.